This T cell receptor (beta chain) was recorded in a study of control samples from healthy donors and cancer patients. This CDR3 spans 16 amino acids. Generated by immunoSEQ multiplex PCR, the TCRdb table keeps only in-frame clones and is missing some. The data contain about 94,000 clones, 90% of them singletons. Sequencing was done on a sample of blood. The chain recombines TRBV21-1 with TRBJ1-5; the D call of TRBD1 is as the table states it, not checked on the DNA. TRBV21-1 is classified as a pseudogene. The receptor was isolated from a woman younger than 30 in good health. The CDR3 loop reads CASTKGQGAPNQPQHF. The CDR3 region has the DNA TGTGCCAGCACCAAGGGGCAGGGGGCCCCCAATCAGCCCCAGCATTTT.